What follows are 15 T cell receptor beta chains derived from one specimen sequenced in a study of blood T cell repertoires in COVID-19. Profiled with immunoSEQ multiplex PCR; TCRdb holds only in-frame clones, not every one. The table has 500,000 to 600,000 clones, around nine tenths seen once; the top ten hold roughly 7.4%. The material sequenced was peripheral blood. These TCRs come from a woman aged 45-59 years with COVID-19, enrolled during active disease.

The chain uses TRBV30 and TRBJ2-3; no clear D. The CDR3 contains 12 residues. Trimming took 3 bases from V and 4 from J, leaving 8 bases between them. CDR1 and CDR2 (germline): GTSNPN, SVGIG (reference sequence). The CDR3 DNA is TGTGCCTGGAGAGCGCCCCCAGATACGCAGTATTTT. Translating gives CAWRAPPDTQYF.

About this clone itself: Other DNA sequences in this sample translate to the same CDR3. The rearrangement uses TRBV20-1 and TRBJ2-7; D perhaps matches TRBD1 (5 bases). CDR1 is DFQATT, CDR2 SNEGSKA, per germline (reference sequence). The CDR3 runs 11 residues. The ends were cut back, 6 bases at V and 3 bases at J, with 9 bases in the middle. CDR3: CSALDSYEQYF. The CDR3 nucleotides are TGCAGTGCCCTCGACAGCTACGAGCAGTACTTC.

This clone was observed once. The chain uses TRBV4-1 and TRBJ2-1, with a weak D call TRBD2 (6 bases). The ends were cut back, 5 bases at V and 5 bases at J, with 10 bases in the middle. The CDR3 is 13 amino acids. In germline, CDR1 is MGHRA, CDR2 YSYEKL. The chain's CDR3 is CASSGTPNNEQFF. CDR3 coding DNA: TGCGCCAGCAGCGGGACTCCTAACAATGAGCAGTTCTTC.

The chain recombines TRBV4-1 with TRBJ1-4; 8 bases match TRBD1. CDR1 is MGHRA and CDR2 is YSYEKL in the germline V gene. V shed 1 base, J shed 8 bases, and the junction held 6 bases outside the gene matches. This CDR3 spans 15 amino acids. DNA of the CDR3: TGCGCCAGCAGCCAAGGATGGACAGGGAGGGAAAAACTGTTTTTT. It specifies CASSQGWTGREKLFF.

CDR3 protein: CASSIGTGGATGELFF. The CDR3 DNA reads as TGTGCCAGTAGTATAGGGACAGGGGGCGCGACCGGGGAGCTGTTTTTT. The V call is TRBV19, the J call TRBJ2-2, with 11 positions matching TRBD1. V was clipped by 1 base and J by 5 bases; unmatched bases: 3. The CDR3 totals 16 residues. The V gene's germline CDR1 is LNHDA and CDR2 SQIVND (reference sequence).

The rearrangement joins TRBV6-5 to TRBJ2-7, with 7 bases aligning to TRBD1. The CDR3 totals 15 residues. CDR1 is MNHEY and CDR2 is SVGAGI in the germline V gene. The V gene end was trimmed by 6 bases and the J gene end by 0 bases; junction bases not matched to a gene: 8. CDR3 region: CASRARQGLSYEQYF. The CDR3 coding sequence is TGTGCCAGCAGAGCCCGACAGGGCCTCTCCTACGAGCAGTACTTC.

The chain uses TRBV28 and TRBJ1-2; 8 bases are shared with TRBD1. The V segment lost 3 bases and the J segment 3 bases; nucleotides outside the gene matches: 6. There are 15 residues in the CDR3. Looked up from germline, CDR1 is MDHEN and CDR2 is SYDVKM. CDR3 protein: CASSFRDRPYYGYTF. CDR3 sequence (DNA): TGTGCCAGCAGTTTCCGGGACAGGCCATACTATGGCTACACCTTC.

Worth noting for this clone: Other DNA sequences in this sample translate to the same CDR3. The V call is TRBV27, the J call TRBJ1-1; 9 bases align to TRBD1. J lost 2 bases, V lost 5 bases, and 6 bases had no gene match. The CDR3 loop spans 15 amino acids. The germline V gene encodes CDR1 MNHEY and CDR2 SMNVEV (reference sequence). In DNA form, the CDR3 reads TGTGCCAGCAGTCCCATGACAGGGGGAAACACTGAAGCTTTCTTT. Its translation: CASSPMTGGNTEAFF.

The chain links TRBV27 to TRBJ2-1; tentatively, D is TRBD1 (5 bases). The CDR3 is 14 amino acids. Germline loops: CDR1 MNHEY, CDR2 SMNVEV (reference sequence). Trimming stripped 7 bases from V and 4 bases from J, with 14 bases between. The CDR3 DNA is TGTGCCAGCACCCTGCGTTCAGGGTACAATGAGCAGTTCTTC. Translating gives CASTLRSGYNEQFF.

The chain couples TRBV2 to TRBJ2-1; 9 bases line up with TRBD1. Germline CDR1 reads SNHLY; CDR2 reads FYNNEI. V shed 6 bases, J shed 7 bases, and the junction held 10 bases outside the gene matches. This CDR3 spans 15 amino acids. The CDR3 is CASRQGANQVNEQFF. In DNA, the CDR3 is TGTGCCAGCAGACAGGGGGCGAATCAGGTGAATGAGCAGTTCTTC.

The chain is built from TRBV5-1 and TRBJ2-7, with D maybe TRBD2 (6 bases). Germline CDR1 reads SGHRS; CDR2 reads YFSETQ. V gave up 1 base and J gave up 2 bases, with 10 bases separating them. CDR3 length: 14 residues. The CDR3 is CASSLRGIPYEQYF. In DNA, the CDR3 is TGCGCCAGCAGCTTGCGGGGGATCCCCTACGAGCAGTACTTC.

Only one count was recorded for this clone. This chain uses TRBV21-1 with TRBJ2-5; the table's D call of TRBD2 was not tested on the DNA. TRBV21-1 is reported as a pseudogene. This CDR3 spans 16 amino acids. The CDR3 DNA reads TGTGCCAGCAGCCCTAGGCTAGGCCCAACTCAAGAGACCCAGTACTTC. Protein sequence: CASSPRLGPTQETQYF.

This clone was seen once. V is TRBV18 and J is TRBJ1-2, with 10 bases identical to TRBD1. Germline values: CDR1 KGHSH, CDR2 LQKENI. The CDR3 extends over 16 amino acids. J gave up 8 bases and V 6 bases, and 15 bases lay outside the gene matches. The CDR3 protein is CASSRYSGQGSRGYTF. The CDR3 DNA reads as TGTGCCAGCTCCCGTTATTCGGGACAGGGGTCACGCGGCTACACCTTC.

The chain combines TRBV5-1 with TRBJ1-2; 8 nucleotides align to TRBD1. V shed 5 bases, J shed 4 bases, and the junction held 16 bases outside the gene matches. Germline V gene lookup returns CDR1 SGHRS and CDR2 YFSETQ. CDR3 length: 17 amino acids. Here the CDR3 reads CASRPGTTGQGSYGYTF. The CDR3 region has the DNA TGCGCCAGCAGACCCGGGACAACAGGACAGGGTAGCTATGGCTACACCTTC.

The chain combines TRBV13 with TRBJ2-7; D is ambiguous. CDR1 is PRHDT, CDR2 FYEKMQ, per germline (reference sequence). This CDR3 spans 12 amino acids. V was cut by 0 bases and J by 7 bases, with 7 bases left in between. As DNA, the CDR3 is TGTGCCAGCAGCTTAGGGGCCGAAGAGCAGTACTTC. Translating it yields CASSLGAEEQYF.